This T cell receptor (beta chain) emerged from a study of shared clonotypes between healthy human individuals (dated by TCRdb to 2020 to 2021). Regarding the complete study: The cohort comprised two women and a few men aged 18 to 49 years. To estimate repertoire size and how much clonotype sharing occurs between individuals, the study deeply sequenced the blood TCR repertoires of roughly 5 healthy adults. Different laboratories and diverse techniques were used to prepare libraries and sequence TCR repertoires, to increase sequencing depth and limit assay-specific biases. For each donor, three plates each were used for CD4 naive and CD4 memory, two plates were used for CD8 naive, and one plate was used for CD8 memory. Per donor, leukapheresis produced somewhere between about 0.8 and 9 billion PBMCs.

For the CD8 naive samples, CD45RO-negative cells were positively selected for CCR7, yielding a CD45RA+CCR7+ population from which TemRA cells were excluded. The donors were healthy, HIV-negative adults who had no recently reported acute infections or vaccinations. Every donor was a Caucasian adult residing in Nashville, Tennessee, USA. After blood collection by leukapheresis, PBMCs were isolated using Ficoll-Histopaque density gradient centrifugation and then cryopreserved in the vapor phase of liquid nitrogen. Analytical flow cytometry was used to check the purity and quantity of each magnetically sorted T cell population. Genomic DNA was isolated from every sorted fraction and measured by UV absorbance on a Nanodrop 2000c. Using the deep immunoSEQ assay, multiplex PCR amplified TCR CDR3 regions from genomic DNA. For each cell subset, the extracted genomic DNA was distributed evenly across all wells of several immunoSEQ 96-well plates, and each plate served as one replicate. For sorted subsets, 150 to 250 ng of genomic DNA, equivalent to 30,000 or so T cell genomes, went into each replicate PCR. The purified libraries were quantified using a Qubit 3.0 fluorometer, sized with a Bioanalyzer 2100, and then quantified again using the KAPA Library Quantification kit. Every immunoSEQ 96-well plate was sequenced on a dedicated single-read 150-cycle Illumina NextSeq 550 flow cell. The paper's processing steps were these. The immunoSEQ output contained only junctional sequences without quality scores, so filtering could not match that applied to full-length reads. To assign V/J genes and CDR3, sequences were annotated using PyIR, a Python wrapper for IgBLAST v1.9, with IMGT germline references. Any read was removed if the V/J assignment was weak (E-value above 1e-6), the CDR3 was missing, or the read contained stop codons, out-of-frame junctions, or ambiguous translated residues. A V3J clonotype was defined by an identical inferred V gene, J gene, and CDR3 amino acid sequence. Percentage overlap between repertoires was calculated by dividing the number of shared unique clonotypes by the size of the smaller repertoire. Richness of each repertoire was evaluated using RTK rarefaction, the Chao1 estimator, and Recon v2.1 estimates of unobserved clonotypes. Generation probabilities were computed with OLGA for all TCRbeta clonotypes obtained by the gDNA method from four donors. Entries here come from immuneACCESS through TCRdb and include only in-frame sequences with V and J called. Some clones fail to appear in such tables; in the studies checked, an unresolved V gene covers under half of the shortfall, and the cause of the remainder is unknown. That table gives V, J and clone size, and the DNA gave D and trimming. The sample table lists some 800,000 clones, around 93% of them with a count of one. Under 30% of the sample comes from the top ten.

As regards this clone: What antigen it recognizes has not been identified. One base away there is no much larger clone; base qualities are not given.

V is pared back by 6 bases and J by 6 bases, with 12 bases lying between the germline termini. Taken from cysteine to phenylalanine, the CDR3 has 13 residues. Solely the CDR3 DNA is kept, with 39 bases framed from the first base. The germline V gene specifies MDHEN as CDR1 and SYDVKM as CDR2. Paper-wide results and their limitations: Naive subsets generally had larger estimated clonotype richness than memory subsets. Higher generation probabilities were observed for clonotypes shared by all four sorted-subset donors than for non-shared clonotypes. Even with the large sequencing depth, rarefaction of the sorted-subset datasets indicated that sequencing was incomplete. When several donors were compared, the shared fraction of clonotypes was about 5.2% for naive CD4, approximately 3.5% for naive CD8, roughly 2.5% for memory CD4, and 0.35% to 0.5% for memory CD8. Sampling was restricted to blood, and TCR repertoires in tissue are likely to differ from TCR repertoires in blood. Because the study included only a small number of donors, the genetic and exposure-history diversity represented was limited. Based on pairwise subsampling, the degree of clonotype sharing among donors was expected to be affected by sequencing depth.

Sequencing was done on a sample of naive CD8+ T cells sorted from blood. This specimen's cell subset or site label, per the study, means: CD45RA+CCR7+. The receptor chain draws on TRBV28 and TRBJ2-1; the D gene assignment is perhaps TRBD1 or TRBD2, with each matching 5 bases. The sequence came from a man aged 25 to 40 in good health. The CDR3: CASRPGTLNEQFF. The DNA is TGTGCCAGCAGACCCGGGACGCTCAATGAGCAGTTCTTC.